Presented here are 27 T cell receptor beta chains from one specimen sequenced in a study of shared clonotypes between healthy human individuals. TCRdb's table, derived via immunoSEQ multiplex PCR, lists solely in-frame clones and lacks some. The sample holds some 1,600,000 clones; 95% to 99% are singletons and the top ten take roughly 0.42%. Sequences were obtained from naive CD4+ T cells sorted from blood. Documented subset: CD45RA+ positively selected. These receptors all stem from a man aged 30 to 39 in good health.

The chain combines TRBV5-4 with TRBJ2-5; 9 nucleotides agree with TRBD2. CDR3 length: 16 amino acids. The ends lost 3 bases at V and 4 bases at J; junction bases unmatched: 10. Germline V gene sequence: CDR1 SGHNT, CDR2 YYREEE (reference sequence). CDR3 sequence reads: CASSWGLAGQGETQYF. The CDR3, as DNA: TGTGCCAGCAGCTGGGGTCTAGCGGGGCAGGGAGAGACCCAGTACTTC.

In the case of this clone: Other nucleotide sequences in the sample specify the same CDR3. The chain employs TRBV19 and TRBJ2-2; D uncertain. CDR1 is LNHDA and CDR2 is SQIVND in the germline V gene (reference sequence). This CDR3 is 12 amino acids long. V shed 4 bases and J shed 5 bases, with 5 bases lying between them. CDR3 DNA: TGTGCCAGTAGTAGCCTTACCGGGGAGCTGTTTTTT. This encodes CASSSLTGELFF.

The rearrangement uses TRBV28 and TRBJ2-2; D remains unclear. Germline CDR1 MDHEN, CDR2 SYDVKM. Trimming pared 1 base from V and 7 bases from J, leaving 4 bases between. This CDR3 is 12 amino acids long. CDR3 amino acids: CASSLFIGELFF. For the CDR3, the DNA is TGTGCCAGCAGTTTATTTATCGGGGAGCTGTTTTTT.

Written as DNA, the CDR3 is TGTGCCAGCAGTGGATTTAGACAGGGGGCTCTCTACGAGCAGTACTTC. It is translated as CASSGFRQGALYEQYF. J is TRBJ2-7 and V is TRBV6-1; 10 nucleotides align to TRBD1. The CDR3 totals 16 residues. CDR1 is MNHNS, CDR2 SASEGT, per germline. V was pared by 4 bases and J by 3 bases, with 9 bases of the junction left unmatched.

This clone was counted between two and nine times. This chain links TRBV27 with TRBJ2-3; no clear D. The V and J ends lost 6 bases and 5 bases respectively, with 9 bases between them. CDR3 length equals 12 residues. In germline, CDR1 is MNHEY, CDR2 SMNVEV (reference sequence). In DNA, the CDR3 is TGTGCCAGCAGAAGTTCAGGAGATACGCAGTATTTT. This sequence encodes CASRSSGDTQYF.

This clone came up once. The V call is TRBV7-2, the J call TRBJ2-7; 10 bases line up with TRBD2. With 5 bases clipped from V and 2 bases from J, the junction kept 9 bases outside the gene matches. This CDR3 spans 16 amino acids. The germline V gene encodes CDR1 SGHTA and CDR2 FQGNSA. CDR3 sequence: CASSTYATSGTYEQYF. Here the CDR3 DNA reads TGTGCCAGCAGCACCTATGCAACTAGCGGGACCTACGAGCAGTACTTC.

The chain couples TRBV19 to TRBJ2-1, with 10 nucleotides matching TRBD1. This CDR3 contains 14 residues. The V and J ends lost 6 bases and 9 bases, in that order; junction bases with no gene match: 8. CDR1 LNHDA and CDR2 SQIVND come from the germline V gene (reference sequence). Here the CDR3 reads CASSRDRGPVEQFF. The CDR3, as DNA: TGTGCCAGTAGCAGAGACAGGGGGCCGGTTGAGCAGTTCTTC.

This chain links TRBV5-6 with TRBJ2-2; D is uncertain. Germline CDR1 is SGHDT and CDR2 is YYEEEE. The germline V and J ends were trimmed by 4 bases and 1 base, with 20 bases remaining between them. CDR3 length: 18 amino acids. The CDR3 DNA sequence: TGTGCCAGCAGCAACGTCAACGCGGCCCCATTGAACACCGGGGAGCTGTTTTTT. This gives the protein CASSNVNAAPLNTGELFF.

The CDR3 nucleotides read TGTGCCAGCAGTAACTACAGGAAGAACACTGAAGCTTTCTTT. It encodes CASSNYRKNTEAFF. The J gene is TRBJ1-1, the V gene TRBV28; maybe TRBD1 (5 bases). There are 14 residues in the CDR3. Per the germline V gene, CDR1 is MDHEN and CDR2 is SYDVKM. Trimming pared 5 bases from V and 1 base from J, leaving 11 bases between.

This sequence joins TRBV5-8 and TRBJ2-2; D remains unclear. CDR3 length equals 13 residues. The germline gives CDR1 SGHTS, CDR2 YDEGEE. Trimming stripped 0 bases from V and 6 bases from J, with 6 bases between. In DNA, the CDR3 is TGTGCCAGCAGCTTGGTTCGTTCCGGGGAGCTGTTTTTT. It codes for CASSLVRSGELFF.

The rearrangement uses TRBV19 and TRBJ2-7, with D possibly matching TRBD1 (6 bases). Trimming left V 8 bases short and J 2 bases short, with 16 bases between. There are 14 residues in the CDR3. CDR1 is LNHDA and CDR2 is SQIVND in the germline V gene (reference sequence). The CDR3 DNA reads as TGTGCCAGTGGGGGCTGGGGTCCAGCCTACGAGCAGTACTTC. As protein: CASGGWGPAYEQYF.

CDR3 sequence: CSVAQTDQETQYF. The CDR3 DNA reads TGCAGCGTTGCACAGACGGACCAAGAGACCCAGTACTTC. V and J are TRBV29-1 and TRBJ2-5; no definite D call. From germline, CDR1 is SQVTM and CDR2 ANQGSEA. The CDR3 is 13 residues long. Trimming left V 4 bases short and J 0 bases short, with 9 bases between.

This sequence joins TRBV28 and TRBJ2-3, with TRBD2 identical over 11 bases. The CDR3 spans 18 residues. Germline V gene data show CDR1 as MDHEN and CDR2 as SYDVKM. J was trimmed by 2 bases and V by 3 bases; bases with no gene match: 10. The DNA of the CDR3 is TGTGCCAGCAGTTTCCTAGCGGGAGGCCCCGTTTCCACAGATACGCAGTATTTT. This translates into CASSFLAGGPVSTDTQYF.

Comment on this clone: The junction departs from the called germline gene at one end, perhaps through a read error. The chain recombines TRBV27 with TRBJ2-3; 9 bases are shared with TRBD1. This CDR3 spans 15 amino acids. In germline, CDR1 is MNHEY, CDR2 SMNVEV (reference sequence). CDR3 DNA: TGTGCCAGCAGTAGCTGGGACAGGGTGACAGGTACGCAGTATTTT. This encodes CASSSWDRVTGTQYF.

The chain uses TRBV28 and TRBJ1-5, with unresolved D. Trimming took 5 bases from V and 0 from J, leaving 8 bases between them. The CDR3 is 14 amino acids. Germline CDR1 MDHEN, CDR2 SYDVKM. The CDR3 is CASSPQRSNQPQHF. CDR3 nucleotides: TGTGCCAGCAGTCCACAGCGTAGCAATCAGCCCCAGCATTTT.

A word on this clone: The sample carries other DNA sequences with the same CDR3. DNA of the CDR3: TGTGCCTGGAGCCGGACCTCTGGAAACACCATATATTTT. Translating gives CAWSRTSGNTIYF. The chain links TRBV30 to TRBJ1-3, with D unclear. Trimming pared 3 bases from V and 0 bases from J, leaving 6 bases between. Germline CDR1 reads GTSNPN; CDR2 reads SVGIG (reference sequence). CDR3 size: 13 residues.

This chain uses TRBV28 with TRBJ2-2; 7 bases match TRBD1. The germline gives CDR1 MDHEN, CDR2 SYDVKM. J lost 5 bases, V lost 8 bases, and 11 bases had no gene match. This CDR3 has 15 residues. The CDR3: CASGNRGQPTGELFF. The CDR3 nucleotides read TGTGCCAGCGGTAACCGGGGACAGCCTACCGGGGAGCTGTTTTTT.

As regards this clone: The sample carries other DNA sequences with the same CDR3. The chain combines TRBV15 with TRBJ2-7; no reliable D call. The CDR3 spans 13 residues. Germline CDR1 reads LNHNV; CDR2 reads YYDKDF (reference sequence). V gave up 0 bases and J gave up 1 base, with 4 bases separating them. The CDR3 bases are TGTGCCACCAGCAGAGACGGTTCCTACGAGCAGTACTTC. It is translated as CATSRDGSYEQYF.

This chain uses TRBV4-3 with TRBJ2-1, with D possibly TRBD2 on 6 matching bases. The germline CDR1 and CDR2 sequences are LGHNA and YSLEER. The CDR3 sequence is 14 residues long. The V end lost 4 bases, the J end lost 4 bases, and 11 bases lay between the germline ends. The chain's CDR3 is CASSRGLNYNEQFF. In DNA, the CDR3 is TGCGCCAGCAGCCGGGGACTTAATTACAATGAGCAGTTCTTC.

The rearrangement links TRBV6-9 to TRBJ2-7, with D perhaps TRBD1 (6 bases). Trimming removed 5 bases at V and 3 bases at J, with 17 bases between. CDR3 length: 15 amino acids. Germline CDR1 is MNHGY and CDR2 is SVAAGI. Here the CDR3 DNA reads TGTGCCAGCAGTGACCACCTTGACAGGATCTACGAGCAGTACTTC. Its protein product is CASSDHLDRIYEQYF.

This clone was observed once. This chain's CDR3 is CASSPGQGGYTF. CDR3 sequence (DNA): TGCGCCAGCAGCCCGGGACAGGGAGGCTACACCTTC. The V and J genes are TRBV5-1 and TRBJ1-2; 9 nucleotides align to TRBD1. The CDR3 contains 12 residues. V was pared by 4 bases and J by 8 bases, with 3 bases of the junction left unmatched. The germline CDR1 and CDR2 sequences are SGHRS and YFSETQ.

This chain links TRBV19 with TRBJ2-1; D unclear. The germline V gene encodes CDR1 LNHDA and CDR2 SQIVND (reference sequence). V lost 5 bases, J lost 0 bases, and 14 bases lay in between. CDR3 length equals 16 residues. CDR3 sequence: CASSSGRRSSYNEQFF. The CDR3 DNA sequence: TGTGCCAGTAGTTCAGGCAGAAGAAGCTCCTACAATGAGCAGTTCTTC.

This clone showed up just once. The genes are TRBV11-3 and TRBJ2-1, with D tentatively TRBD2 (5 bases). The CDR3 covers 14 residues. V lost 2 bases and J 7 bases, leaving 12 bases between the germline ends. The V gene's germline CDR1 is SGHNT and CDR2 YENEEA. This CDR3 is CASSLMSRGNEQFF. In DNA, the CDR3 is TGTGCCAGCAGCTTAATGTCCCGGGGAAATGAGCAGTTCTTC. The full variable domain, in which reference TRBV11-3 and TRBJ2-1 provide the parts outside the CDR3, is EAGVVQSPRYKIIEKKQPVAFWCNPISGHNTLYWYLQNLGQGPELLIRYENEEAVDDSQLPKDRFSAERLKGVDSTLKIQPAELGDSAVYLCASSLMSRGNEQFFGPGTRLTVL.

Only one count was recorded for this clone. The chain joins TRBV5-4 to TRBJ2-7; no reliable D call. Trimming removed 3 bases from V and 0 bases from J, with 16 bases in between. The CDR3 loop spans 16 amino acids. The germline V gene encodes CDR1 SGHNT and CDR2 YYREEE (reference sequence). The CDR3 sequence: CASSSARPHNSYEQYF. The CDR3 DNA sequence: TGTGCCAGCAGCTCCGCTCGGCCGCACAACTCCTACGAGCAGTACTTC.

This chain connects TRBV1 to TRBJ1-4. TRBV1 is listed as a pseudogene. This CDR3 contains 18 residues. The CDR3 is CTSSQDLGTPATNEKLFF. The CDR3 nucleotides read TGCACCAGCAGCCAAGATTTGGGGACTCCTGCAACTAATGAAAAACTGTTTTTT.

The rearrangement joins TRBV19 to TRBJ2-7; TRBD1 might be the D (6 bases). This CDR3 has 12 amino acids. Germline V gives CDR1 LNHDA, CDR2 SQIVND (reference sequence). Trimming shortened V by 8 bases and J by 6 bases, and 14 bases separated the two germline ends. The CDR3 DNA is TGTGCCAGTCGACAGGAACGGGGCGAGCAGTACTTC. Translation gives CASRQERGEQYF.

The CDR3 here is CASSPPLARSYNEQFF. CDR3 DNA sequence: TGCGCCAGCAGCCCGCCCCTAGCGCGCTCCTACAATGAGCAGTTCTTC. V gene TRBV5-1 combines with J gene TRBJ2-1; D is possibly TRBD2 (6 bases). Germline V gives CDR1 SGHRS, CDR2 YFSETQ. The V end was cut by 4 bases, the J end by 0 bases, with 14 bases between. CDR3 size: 16 residues.